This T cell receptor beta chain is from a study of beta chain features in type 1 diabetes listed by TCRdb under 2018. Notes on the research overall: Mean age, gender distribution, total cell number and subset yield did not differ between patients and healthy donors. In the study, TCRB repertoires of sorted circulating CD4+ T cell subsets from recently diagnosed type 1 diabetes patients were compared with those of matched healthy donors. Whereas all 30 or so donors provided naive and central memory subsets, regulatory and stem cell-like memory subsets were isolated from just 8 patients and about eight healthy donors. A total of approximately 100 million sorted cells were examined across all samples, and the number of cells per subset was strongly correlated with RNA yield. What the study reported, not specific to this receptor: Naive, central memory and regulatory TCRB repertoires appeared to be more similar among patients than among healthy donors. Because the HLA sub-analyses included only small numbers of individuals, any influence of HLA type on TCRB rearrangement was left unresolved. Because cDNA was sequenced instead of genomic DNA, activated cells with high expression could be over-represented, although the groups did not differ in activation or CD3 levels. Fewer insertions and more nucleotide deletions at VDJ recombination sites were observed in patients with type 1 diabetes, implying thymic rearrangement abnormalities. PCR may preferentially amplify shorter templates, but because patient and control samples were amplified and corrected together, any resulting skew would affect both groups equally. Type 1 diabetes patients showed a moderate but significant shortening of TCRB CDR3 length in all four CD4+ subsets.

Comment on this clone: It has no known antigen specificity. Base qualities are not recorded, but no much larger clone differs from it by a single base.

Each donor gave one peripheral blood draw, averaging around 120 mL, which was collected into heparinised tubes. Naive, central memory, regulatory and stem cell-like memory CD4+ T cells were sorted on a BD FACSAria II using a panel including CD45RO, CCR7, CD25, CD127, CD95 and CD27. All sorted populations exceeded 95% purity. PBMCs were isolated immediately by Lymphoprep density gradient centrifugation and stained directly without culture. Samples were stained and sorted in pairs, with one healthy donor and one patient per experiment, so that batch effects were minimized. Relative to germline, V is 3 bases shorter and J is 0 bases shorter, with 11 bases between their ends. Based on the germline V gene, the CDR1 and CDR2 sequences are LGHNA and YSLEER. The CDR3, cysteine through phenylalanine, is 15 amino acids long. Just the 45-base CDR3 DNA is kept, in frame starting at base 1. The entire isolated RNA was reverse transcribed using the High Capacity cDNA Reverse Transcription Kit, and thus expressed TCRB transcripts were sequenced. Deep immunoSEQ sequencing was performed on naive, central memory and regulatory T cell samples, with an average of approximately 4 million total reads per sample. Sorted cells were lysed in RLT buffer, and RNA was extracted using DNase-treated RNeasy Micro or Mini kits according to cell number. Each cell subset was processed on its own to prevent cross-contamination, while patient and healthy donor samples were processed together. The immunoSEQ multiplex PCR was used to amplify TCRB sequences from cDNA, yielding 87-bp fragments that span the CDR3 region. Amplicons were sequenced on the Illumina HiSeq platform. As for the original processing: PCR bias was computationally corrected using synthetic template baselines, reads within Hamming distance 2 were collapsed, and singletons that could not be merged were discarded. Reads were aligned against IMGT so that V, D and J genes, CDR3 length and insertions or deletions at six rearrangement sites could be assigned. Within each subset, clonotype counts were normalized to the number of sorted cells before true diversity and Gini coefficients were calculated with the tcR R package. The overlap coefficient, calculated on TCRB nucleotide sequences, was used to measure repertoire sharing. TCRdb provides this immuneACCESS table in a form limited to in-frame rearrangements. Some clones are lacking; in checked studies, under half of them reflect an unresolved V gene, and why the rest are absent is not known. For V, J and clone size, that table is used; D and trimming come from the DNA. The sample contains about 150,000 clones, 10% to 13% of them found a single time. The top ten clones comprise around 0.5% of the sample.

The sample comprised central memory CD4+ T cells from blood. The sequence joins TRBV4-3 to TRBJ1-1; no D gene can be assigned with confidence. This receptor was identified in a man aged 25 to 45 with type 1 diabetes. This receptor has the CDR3 CASSQVVTLNTEAFF. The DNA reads TGCGCCAGCAGCCAGGTCGTCACTTTGAACACTGAAGCTTTCTTT.